This TCR beta chain is drawn from a study of T cell changes during pregnancy in multiple sclerosis. Libraries were prepared by immunoSEQ multiplex PCR; TCRdb keeps only in-frame clonotypes and omits some of them. The sample carries 30,000 to 45,000 clones, 90% to 95% recorded once. This clone was counted a few times. The CDR3 extends over 14 amino acids. Germline V gene sequence: CDR1 SGHTA, CDR2 FQGNSA. The ends were cut back, 4 bases at V and 0 bases at J, with 10 bases in the middle. The sequence derives from a female donor in good health, enrolled as a control in a pregnancy study. Sequencing was performed on CD4+ T cells from peripheral blood mononuclear cells, taken in the third trimester of pregnancy. V is TRBV7-2 and J is TRBJ2-7; D is uncertain. CDR3 nucleotides: TGTGCCAGCAGCTCCCAGATAAACTCCTACGAGCAGTACTTC. Residues: CASSSQINSYEQYF.